This paragraph covers one T cell receptor beta chain sequence. What it binds is not known. The sample comes from a study of T-cell reconstitution after alpha-beta-depleted transplantation in children. Study results and limitations: By one year post-transplant, T-cell counts and diversity largely arose from T cells that were newly produced. Several hundred rapidly expanded clones from non-depleted graft cells reportedly supplied alpha-beta T cells about two months post-transplant.

Unique molecular identifiers tagged the TCRbeta library. TCRdb ran MiXCR on the PCR reads and lists one entry per CDR3 protein. Of over 200,000 distinct CDR3 sequences in the sample, approximately 8% were seen once. The origin of this receptor is a male patient aged 2-9 years who had a stem cell transplant for acute myeloid leukemia, so the T cells may come from the graft donor. The material was PBMCs, mostly from graft donor cells, obtained 360 days after TCRalphabeta/CD19-depleted stem cell transplant.

The CDR3 spells CASSLDRGANVLTF. For the CDR3, the DNA is TGCGCCAGCAGCCTTGACCGAGGGGCCAACGTCCTGACTTTC. The chain links TRBV5-1 to TRBJ2-6, with D uncertain. The CDR3 loop spans 14 amino acids. Germline V lookup: CDR1 SGHRS, CDR2 YFSETQ. V was trimmed by 4 bases and J by 4 bases, leaving 9 bases between them.